Listed here are 11 T cell receptor beta chains from one sample, sequenced in a study of early T cells in non-severe SARS-CoV-2 infection. A single record per CDR3 protein comes from TCRdb applying MiXCR to the 5' RACE reads. The table includes 36,000 or so distinct CDR3 sequences, roughly 4% detected once. The sample was whole blood. The receptor set was obtained from an adult who was a healthcare worker with PCR-confirmed SARS-CoV-2 infection or an uninfected control (not recorded which).

This clonotype came up many times. This chain links TRBV20-1 with TRBJ2-3; possible D gene TRBD2, 5 bases. Germline CDR1 reads DFQATT; CDR2 reads SNEGSKA (reference sequence). Trimming took 7 bases from V and 2 from J, leaving 16 bases between them. CDR3 size: 14 residues. Here the CDR3 reads CSVPDFTTTDTQYF. Here the CDR3 DNA reads TGCAGTGTCCCGGACTTCACTACCACAGATACGCAGTATTTT.

At least ten counts were recorded for this clonotype. The V and J genes are TRBV29-1 and TRBJ1-5; D may be TRBD1 (5 bases). The CDR3 is 13 amino acids. The germline V and J ends were trimmed by 7 bases and 5 bases, with 15 bases remaining between them. Germline V gives CDR1 SQVTM, CDR2 ANQGSEA. Here the CDR3 reads CSAGGGNDQPQHF. CDR3 DNA sequence: TGCAGCGCAGGTGGGGGTAATGATCAGCCCCAGCATTTT. The full variable domain, with the rest looked up from reference TRBV29-1 and TRBJ1-5, is SAVISQKPSRDICQRGTSLTIQCQVDSQVTMMFWYRQQPGQSLTLIATANQGSEATYESGFVIDKFPISRPNLTFSTLTVSNMSPEDSSIYLCSAGGGNDQPQHFGDGTRLSIL.

This clonotype was detected many times. The rearrangement links TRBV6-2 or TRBV6-3 to TRBJ2-1; TRBD2 might be the D (5 bases). The CDR3 length is 17 residues. Germline loops: CDR1 MNHEY, CDR2 SVGEGT. The V end lost 2 bases, the J end lost 2 bases, and 16 bases lay between the germline ends. As DNA, the CDR3 is TGTGCCAGCAGTTACCCCCCTACTAGTTCCGCCTACAATGAGCAGTTCTTC. Its translation: CASSYPPTSSAYNEQFF.

This clonotype was seen many times. The rearrangement links TRBV5-1 to TRBJ2-3; D might be TRBD1 (5 bases). V shed 5 bases and J shed 1 base, with 11 bases lying between them. Per the germline V gene, CDR1 is SGHRS and CDR2 is YFSETQ. This CDR3 is 14 amino acids long. CDR3 in amino acids: CASSLRGGTDTQYF. The DNA for the CDR3 is TGCGCCAGCAGTCTAAGGGGCGGCACAGATACGCAGTATTTT.

This clonotype showed up many times. The V gene is TRBV7-9, the J gene TRBJ2-1, with 9 bases that match TRBD1. The CDR3 runs 18 residues. V shed 4 bases, J shed 0 bases, and the junction held 10 bases outside the gene matches. From germline, CDR1 is SEHNR and CDR2 FQNEAQ (reference sequence). The CDR3 DNA is TGTGCCAGCAGCTCCCTGAGCCCGGACAGGGGCTCCTACAATGAGCAGTTCTTC. It yields the protein CASSSLSPDRGSYNEQFF.

This clonotype was seen repeatedly, ten times or more. This rearrangement joins TRBV12-5 to TRBJ1-1; D is perhaps TRBD1 (5 bases). Germline CDR1 is LGHNT and CDR2 is FRNRAP. The CDR3 has 14 residues. Trimming took 6 bases from V and 5 from J, leaving 16 bases between them. Here the CDR3 reads CASGPRGGMTEAFF. Here the CDR3 DNA reads TGTGCTAGTGGCCCGCGTGGGGGGATGACTGAAGCTTTCTTT. Combining the CDR3 with reference TRBV12-5 and TRBJ1-1 gives the whole variable domain DARVTQTPRHKVTEMGQEVTMRCQPILGHNTVFWYRQTMMQGLELLAYFRNRAPLDDSGMPKDRFSAEMPDATLATLKIQPSEPRDSAVYFCASGPRGGMTEAFFGQGTRLTVV.

The count of this clonotype is one. This clone may be a read error of a much larger clone one base away. The V gene is TRBV6-6, the J gene TRBJ1-5; D may be TRBD1 (5 bases). Looked up from germline, CDR1 is MNHNY and CDR2 is SVGAGI (reference sequence). V lost 2 bases and J 0 bases, leaving 5 bases between the germline ends. This CDR3 spans 14 amino acids. The CDR3 region has the DNA TGTGCCAGCAGTTACAGGGGTAGCAATCAGCCCCAGCATTTT. Its translation: CASSYRGSNQPQHF.

Many counts were recorded for this clonotype. This sequence joins TRBV18 and TRBJ1-1; perhaps TRBD1 as D (5 bases). CDR3 length: 15 residues. The germline V and J ends were trimmed by 2 bases and 3 bases, with 13 bases remaining between them. The germline V gene encodes CDR1 KGHSH and CDR2 LQKENI. This chain's CDR3 is CASSPDGRADTEAFF. The CDR3 coding sequence is TGTGCCAGCTCACCAGACGGCAGGGCGGACACTGAAGCTTTCTTT. Drawing the rest from reference TRBV18 and TRBJ1-1, the complete variable domain is NAGVMQNPRHLVRRRGQEARLRCSPMKGHSHVYWYRQLPEEGLKFMVYLQKENIIDESGMPKERFSAEFPKEGPSILRIQQVVRGDSAAYFCASSPDGRADTEAFFGQGTRLTVV.

This clonotype was recorded at least ten times. The chain combines TRBV24-1 with TRBJ2-3, with 13 bases matching TRBD2. Trimming took 7 bases from V and 3 from J; bases not matched to a gene: 12. The V gene's germline CDR1 is KGHDR and CDR2 SFDVKD. This CDR3 is 18 amino acids long. The CDR3 loop is CATSPTGTSGARTDTQYF. CDR3 nucleotides: TGTGCCACCAGCCCAACCGGGACTAGCGGGGCGAGAACAGATACGCAGTATTTT.

This clonotype has just a few counts. The V gene is TRBV20-1, the J gene TRBJ1-1, with a tentative D call TRBD1 (5 bases). The CDR3 contains 12 residues. Trimming removed 7 bases at V and 1 base at J, with 10 bases between. Germline V gives CDR1 DFQATT, CDR2 SNEGSKA (reference sequence). The CDR3 loop reads CSGVGGNTEAFF. The CDR3 bases are TGCAGTGGAGTGGGGGGGAACACTGAAGCTTTCTTT.

The DNA for the CDR3 is TGTGCCAGCAGCCAAGAAGGTGGTGGGCCACGAGGCGGGGAGCTGTTTTTT. Amino acid sequence: CASSQEGGGPRGGELFF. The J gene is TRBJ2-2, the V gene TRBV3-1; no definite D call. Trimming shortened V by 0 bases and J by 7 bases, and 18 bases separated the two germline ends. Germline loops: CDR1 LGHDT, CDR2 YNNKEL (reference sequence). CDR3 length equals 17 residues. Full variable domain (remainder filled in from reference TRBV3-1 and TRBJ2-2): DTAVSQTPKYLVTQMGNDKSIKCEQNLGHDTMYWYKQDSKKFLKIMFSYNNKELIINETVPNRFSPKSPDKAHLNLHINSLELGDSAVYFCASSQEGGGPRGGELFFGEGSRLTVL.